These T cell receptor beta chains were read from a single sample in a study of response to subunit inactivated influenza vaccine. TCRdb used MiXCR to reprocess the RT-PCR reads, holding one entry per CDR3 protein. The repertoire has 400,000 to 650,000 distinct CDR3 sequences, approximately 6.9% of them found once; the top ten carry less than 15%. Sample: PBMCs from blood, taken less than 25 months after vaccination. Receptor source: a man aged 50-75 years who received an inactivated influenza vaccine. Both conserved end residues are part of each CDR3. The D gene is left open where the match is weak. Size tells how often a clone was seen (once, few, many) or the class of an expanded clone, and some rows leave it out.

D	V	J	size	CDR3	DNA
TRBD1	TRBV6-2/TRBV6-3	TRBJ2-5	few	CASSSDRVTQYF	TGTGCCAGCAGTTCGGACAGGGTGACCCAGTACTTC
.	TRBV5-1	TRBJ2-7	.	CASSLAEVGTYEQYF	TGCGCCAGCAGCTTGGCCGAGGTGGGGACCTACGAGCAGTACTTC
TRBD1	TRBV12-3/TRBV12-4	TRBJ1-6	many	CASSPDRGRFSPLHF	TGTGCCAGCAGTCCCGACAGGGGGCGGTTTTCACCCCTCCACTTT
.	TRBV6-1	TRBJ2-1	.	CASRQGYRDEQFF	TGTGCCAGCAGACAGGGTTACAGGGATGAGCAGTTCTTC
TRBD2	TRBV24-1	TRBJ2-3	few	CATSDLRPPGGLATDTQYF	TGTGCCACCAGTGATTTGCGGCCGCCCGGGGGACTAGCAACGGATACGCAGTATTTT
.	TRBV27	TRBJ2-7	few	CASSHFPGRSYEQYF	TGTGCCAGCTCTCACTTCCCGGGGCGATCCTACGAGCAGTACTTC
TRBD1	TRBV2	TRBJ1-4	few	CASSAEGQESEKLFF	TGTGCCAGCAGTGCTGAAGGACAGGAGAGTGAAAAACTGTTTTTT
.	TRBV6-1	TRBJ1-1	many	CASSDQGLRLAEAFF	TGTGCCAGCAGTGATCAGGGCCTAAGGTTGGCTGAAGCTTTCTTT
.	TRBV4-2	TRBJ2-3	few	CASIHNQGITDTQYF	TGTGCCAGTATTCACAATCAGGGGATCACAGATACGCAGTATTTT
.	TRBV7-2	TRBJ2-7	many	CASRSPASYEQYF	TGTGCCAGCAGGTCCCCGGCCTCCTACGAGCAGTACTTC
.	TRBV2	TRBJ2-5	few	CASSAMGGEGETQYF	TGTGCCAGCAGTGCCATGGGCGGGGAAGGAGAGACCCAGTACTTC
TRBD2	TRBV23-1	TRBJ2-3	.	CASSQSTSGRLDTQYF	TGCGCCAGCAGTCAATCTACTAGCGGGAGATTGGATACGCAGTATTTT
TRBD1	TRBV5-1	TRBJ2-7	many	CASSYDRADEQYF	TGCGCCAGCAGCTACGACAGGGCGGACGAGCAGTACTTC
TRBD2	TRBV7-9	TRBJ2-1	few	CASSPDRGTSGGNEQFF	TGTGCCAGCAGCCCCGATAGGGGGACTAGCGGGGGCAATGAGCAGTTCTTC
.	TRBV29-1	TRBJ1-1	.	CSVDRGHTEAFF	TGCAGCGTTGATCGGGGGCACACTGAAGCTTTCTTT
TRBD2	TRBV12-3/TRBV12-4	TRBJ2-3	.	CASSMLAGGPSLDTQYF	TGTGCCAGCAGTATGCTAGCGGGGGGGCCCTCTCTAGATACGCAGTATTTT
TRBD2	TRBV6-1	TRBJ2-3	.	CASGGAGGAVTDTQYF	TGTGCCAGCGGGGGCGCCGGGGGGGCCGTTACAGATACGCAGTATTTT
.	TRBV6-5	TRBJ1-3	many	CASSYSPVGGAGGNTIYF	TGTGCCAGCAGTTACTCTCCGGTCGGGGGGGCTGGTGGAAACACCATATATTTT
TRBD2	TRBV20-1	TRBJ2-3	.	CSALLARGVDTQYF	TGCAGTGCTCTACTAGCGCGAGGGGTAGATACGCAGTATTTT
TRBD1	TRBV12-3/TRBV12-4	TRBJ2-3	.	CASRMDRSTDTQYF	TGTGCCAGCCGAATGGACAGGAGCACAGATACGCAGTATTTT
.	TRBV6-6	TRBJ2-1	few	CASKAGQDNEQFF	TGTGCCAGCAAAGCGGGACAAGACAATGAGCAGTTCTTC
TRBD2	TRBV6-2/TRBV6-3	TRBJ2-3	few	CASSYRTSGRFVDTQYF	TGTGCCAGCAGTTACCGGACTAGCGGGAGGTTCGTTGATACGCAGTATTTT
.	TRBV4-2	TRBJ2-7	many	CASSLKPSDEQYF	TGTGCCAGCAGCCTTAAACCGTCGGACGAGCAGTACTTC